This T cell receptor (beta chain) was found in a study of CD8 T cells in Susac syndrome. RNA amounts of roughly 0.5 to 1 ug underwent reverse transcription with random hexamers. TCRdb processed the immunoSEQ multiplex PCR reads anew with MiXCR; each CDR3 protein has one entry. Counted here are tens of thousands of distinct CDR3 sequences, 90% to 95% occurring once; the ten biggest clones make up roughly 0.26%. Sequencing targeted TCR beta in blood CD8+ and CD4+ T cells. Negative magnetic isolation gave CD8+ and CD4+ cells; FACS enriched CD8+ TEMRA. The CDR3 loop spans 13 amino acids. CDR1 is DFQATT and CDR2 is SNEGSKA in the germline V gene (reference sequence). The V end was cut by 0 bases, the J end by 4 bases, with 7 bases between.

The chain couples TRBV20-1 to TRBJ1-3; TRBD1 might be the D (5 bases). Input material: CD8+ T cells from PBMCs. This clonotype was sampled from a human donor in good health. This chain's CDR3 is CSARDWDGNTIYF. The CDR3, as DNA: TGCAGTGCTAGAGATTGGGACGGAAACACCATATATTTT.